The 27 T cell receptor beta chains in this list originate from one sample, sequenced in a study of technical replicates of blood from a handful of donors. Libraries were prepared by immunoSEQ multiplex PCR; TCRdb keeps only in-frame clonotypes and omits some of them. This sample has roughly 59,000 clones, with approximately 86% found just once. The material sequenced was PBMCs. The source of these receptors is a human donor in good health. Some clones in this sample may be carry-over from other donors' samples.

This chain uses TRBV14 with TRBJ2-7; TRBD1 matches at 10 bases. CDR1 and CDR2 (germline): SGHDN, FVKESK. CDR3 length equals 18 residues. The V segment lost 5 bases and the J segment 1 base; nucleotides outside the gene matches: 14. CDR3 bases: TGTGCCAGCAGCTCCAACTTCGGACAGGGGGATAGGTCCTACGAGCAGTACTTC. Its translation: CASSSNFGQGDRSYEQYF.

The genes are TRBV7-2 and TRBJ1-3, with unresolved D. Trimming removed 2 bases from V and 0 bases from J, with 8 bases in between. CDR1 and CDR2 (germline): SGHTA, FQGNSA. The length of the CDR3 is 15 residues. The CDR3 spells CASSLSQISGNTIYF. The CDR3 bases are TGTGCCAGCAGCTTAAGCCAAATCTCTGGAAACACCATATATTTT.

This chain links TRBV10-3 with TRBJ1-2; D might be TRBD1 (6 bases). Germline CDR1 ENHRY, CDR2 SYGVKD. CDR3 length: 17 amino acids. V was cut by 0 bases and J by 7 bases, with 21 bases left in between. The CDR3 DNA reads TGTGCCATCAGTGAGTCCCCTGGGTTAGGGGGAAGATTTGGCTACACCTTC. It translates to CAISESPGLGGRFGYTF.

This chain uses TRBV9 with TRBJ2-5, with 8 bases that match TRBD1. With V trimmed by 4 bases and J by 5 bases, 4 bases remained unmatched. The CDR3 covers 13 residues. CDR1 SGDLS and CDR2 YYNGEE come from the germline V gene. CDR3 sequence reads: CASSMDRAETQYF. CDR3 sequence (DNA): TGTGCCAGCAGCATGGACAGGGCGGAGACCCAGTACTTC.

This clone was seen a few times. Sequence at one end of the junction differs from germline and may be a read error. This sequence joins TRBV2 and TRBJ1-5, with TRBD1 matching over 9 bases. CDR1 is SNHLY and CDR2 is FYNNEI in the germline V gene. CDR3 size: 17 residues. The CDR3 nucleotides are TGTGCCAGCAGTAAAGCGTGGGGACAGGGCAGGAATCAGCCCCAGCATTTT. Its protein is CASSKAWGQGRNQPQHF.

The chain combines TRBV18 with TRBJ1-1; 8 bases agree with TRBD1. The CDR3 is made up of 18 amino acids. J lost 3 bases, V lost 3 bases, and 15 bases had no gene match. Germline V gives CDR1 KGHSH, CDR2 LQKENI. CDR3 DNA: TGTGCCAGCTCACCTAGGAGACAGGGGAAGGGTTCGGACACTGAAGCTTTCTTT. Translated: CASSPRRQGKGSDTEAFF.

This clone was recorded only once. The chain carries TRBV2 and TRBJ2-3, with D tentatively TRBD2 (5 bases). Germline assignment: CDR1 SNHLY and CDR2 FYNNEI. The length of the CDR3 is 14 residues. The V end lost 6 bases, the J end lost 2 bases, and 12 bases lay between the germline ends. In DNA form, the CDR3 reads TGTGCCAGCAGCCGGTCGACTACCACAGATACGCAGTATTTT. It encodes CASSRSTTTDTQYF.

This clone was seen more than once but under ten times. The rearrangement uses TRBV19 and TRBJ2-2, with D possibly matching TRBD2 (6 bases). Germline CDR1 is LNHDA and CDR2 is SQIVND (reference sequence). The CDR3 is 12 residues long. Trimming cost V 9 bases and J 6 bases, with 11 bases left between them. CDR3 sequence (DNA): TGTGCCAGCCGGGACTTTTCCGGGGAGCTGTTTTTT. Protein product: CASRDFSGELFF.

The chain employs TRBV7-3 and TRBJ1-1, with D unclear. The CDR3 has 14 residues. The V gene lost 0 bases and the J gene lost 2 bases, with 7 bases spanning the gap. Germline loops: CDR1 SGHTA, CDR2 FQGTGA. The chain's CDR3 is CASSLTGPNTEAFF. The CDR3 DNA follows: TGTGCCAGCAGCTTAACGGGCCCAAACACTGAAGCTTTCTTT.

The V call is TRBV11-1, the J call TRBJ2-5, with a possible D match to TRBD1 (5 bases). The CDR3 spans 15 residues. Germline CDR1 SGHAT, CDR2 FQDESV (reference sequence). V was cut by 5 bases and J by 7 bases, with 20 bases left in between. The CDR3 sequence is CASSPTPGTQGTQYF. CDR3 coding DNA: TGTGCCAGCAGCCCCACACCGGGCACCCAGGGGACCCAGTACTTC.

The chain links TRBV11-2 to TRBJ2-6, with TRBD2 matching 8 bases. The V and J ends lost 3 bases and 0 bases, in that order; junction bases with no gene match: 7. The CDR3 length is 18 residues. CDR1 is SGHAT, CDR2 FQNNGV, per germline. The CDR3 spells CASSLVGGAPSGANVLTF. The CDR3 DNA sequence: TGTGCCAGCAGCTTGGTCGGGGGGGCCCCCTCTGGGGCCAACGTCCTGACTTTC.

The rearrangement joins TRBV7-2 to TRBJ2-7, with a weak D call TRBD2 (6 bases). V lost 1 base and J lost 0, with 13 bases in between. The CDR3 is 16 residues long. Germline CDR1 reads SGHTA; CDR2 reads FQGNSA. In DNA form, the CDR3 reads TGTGCCAGCAGCTTAGTTCCGGGAGAAGTCTCCTACGAGCAGTACTTC. It is translated as CASSLVPGEVSYEQYF.

V is TRBV7-9 and J is TRBJ2-5, with 9 bases that match TRBD1. Trimming cost V 6 bases and J 1 base; bases outside gene matches: 15. The CDR3 runs 18 residues. In germline, CDR1 is SEHNR, CDR2 FQNEAQ (reference sequence). The CDR3 region is CASRTQIGTGFSQETQYF. The CDR3 DNA sequence: TGTGCCAGCAGAACCCAGATCGGGACAGGGTTTAGCCAAGAGACCCAGTACTTC.

V and J are TRBV4-3 and TRBJ2-7; possible D gene TRBD2, 5 bases. V lost 4 bases and J 4 bases, leaving 11 bases between the germline ends. The CDR3 sequence is 13 residues long. The germline gives CDR1 LGHNA, CDR2 YSLEER. In DNA, the CDR3 is TGCGCCAGCAGCCCGACTACGGCATACGAGCAGTACTTC. Amino acid sequence: CASSPTTAYEQYF.

This chain joins TRBV29-1 and TRBJ1-2; the D is unclear. V was pared by 6 bases and J by 7 bases, with 15 bases between. Germline V gene lookup returns CDR1 SQVTM and CDR2 ANQGSEA. This CDR3 spans 12 amino acids. This chain's CDR3 is CSVNGYFGGYTF. The CDR3 DNA is TGCAGCGTAAACGGGTACTTCGGTGGCTACACCTTC.

The chain couples TRBV14 to TRBJ1-4, with D perhaps matching TRBD1 (6 bases). Trimming pared 3 bases from V and 3 bases from J, leaving 11 bases between. Per germline, CDR1 SGHDN and CDR2 FVKESK. CDR3 size: 15 residues. Here the CDR3 reads CASSHLGGANEKLFF. The CDR3 DNA reads as TGTGCCAGCAGCCATCTAGGGGGGGCTAATGAAAAACTGTTTTTT. Combining the CDR3 with reference TRBV14 and TRBJ1-4 gives the whole variable domain EAGVTQFPSHSVIEKGQTVTLRCDPISGHDNLYWYRRVMGKEIKFLLHFVKESKQDESGMPNNRFLAERTGGTYSTLKVQPAELEDSGVYFCASSHLGGANEKLFFGSGTQLSVL.

The chain combines TRBV2 with TRBJ2-7; 10 nucleotides agree with TRBD2. V gave up 10 bases and J gave up 7 bases; unmatched junction bases: 19. This CDR3 spans 16 amino acids. In germline, CDR1 is SNHLY, CDR2 FYNNEI. The CDR3 DNA follows: TGTGCCACCCCCCGGGCTAGCGGGGGATTGGCGGGAGAGCAGTACTTC. Translated: CATPRASGGLAGEQYF.

The V and J genes are TRBV27 and TRBJ2-7; 8 nucleotides line up with TRBD2. This CDR3 comprises 16 residues. CDR1 and CDR2 from the germline V gene are MNHEY and SMNVEV (reference sequence). V shed 5 bases, J shed 3 bases, and the junction held 12 bases outside the gene matches. In DNA form, the CDR3 reads TGTGCCAGCAGTCCACTCCTTCTAGCGGGTAACTACGAGCAGTACTTC. Translation gives CASSPLLLAGNYEQYF.

The chain recombines TRBV4-2 with TRBJ2-3; D is unresolved. This CDR3 is 16 amino acids long. Trimming pared 1 base from V and 1 base from J, leaving 12 bases between. Germline V gives CDR1 LGHNA, CDR2 YNFKEQ. This CDR3 reads CASSQVGRYRTDTQYF. The CDR3 DNA sequence: TGTGCCAGCAGCCAAGTGGGCAGATACCGCACAGATACGCAGTATTTT.

The rearrangement uses TRBV4-3 and TRBJ2-5; a possible D gene is TRBD2 (7 bases). Trimming cost V 0 bases and J 5 bases, with 16 bases left between them. Germline-derived CDR1 and CDR2 are LGHNA and YSLEER. The CDR3 contains 16 residues. As DNA, the CDR3 is TGCGCCAGCAGCCAAGATGTGGGGGCGCGGGGGGAGACCCAGTACTTC. Its translation is CASSQDVGARGETQYF.

This clone occurred a few times. The chain joins TRBV4-1 to TRBJ2-2; possible D gene TRBD2, 6 bases. Germline CDR1 is MGHRA and CDR2 is YSYEKL. V lost 0 bases to trimming and J lost 5 bases, with 13 bases between them. This CDR3 has 16 residues. The DNA of the CDR3 is TGCGCCAGCAGCCAAGATACTAGCTACTATACCGGGGAGCTGTTTTTT. Its translation is CASSQDTSYYTGELFF.

The genes are TRBV9 and TRBJ2-7, with 7 bases lining up with TRBD2. This CDR3 is built from 15 residues. The V gene end was trimmed by 3 bases and the J gene end by 4 bases; junction bases not matched to a gene: 10. The V gene's germline CDR1 is SGDLS and CDR2 YYNGEE. DNA of the CDR3: TGTGCCAGCAGCGGCAATTCTGCGGGGGAGTACGAGCAGTACTTC. It translates to CASSGNSAGEYEQYF.

This chain connects TRBV7-9 to TRBJ1-2; D is uncertain. Germline values: CDR1 SEHNR, CDR2 FQNEAQ (reference sequence). The CDR3 loop spans 14 amino acids. V was shortened by 5 bases and J by 4 bases, with 14 bases between the two germline ends. The CDR3 sequence is CASSPLEYGYGYTF. The CDR3 DNA is TGTGCCAGCAGCCCGCTTGAGTACGGCTATGGCTACACCTTC.

The chain links TRBV6-1 to TRBJ2-7; unclear D gene. Deletions cut 2 bases from V and 0 bases from J, with 11 bases between. CDR1 and CDR2 from the germline V gene are MNHNS and SASEGT. The CDR3 contains 15 residues. DNA for the CDR3: TGTGCCAGCAGTGAAATAGCCTTGGACTCCTACGAGCAGTACTTC. As protein: CASSEIALDSYEQYF.

This sequence joins TRBV18 and TRBJ2-7; 7 bases line up with TRBD2. J was trimmed by 0 bases and V by 2 bases; bases with no gene match: 10. The germline V gene encodes CDR1 KGHSH and CDR2 LQKENI. CDR3 length equals 17 residues. The CDR3 is CASSPGARGRPSYEQYF. The CDR3 DNA reads TGTGCCAGCTCACCAGGCGCGCGGGGGAGGCCCTCCTACGAGCAGTACTTC.

The chain has TRBV5-4 and TRBJ2-1; TRBD2 matches at 8 bases. In germline, CDR1 is SGHNT, CDR2 YYREEE (reference sequence). The CDR3 totals 15 residues. The V segment lost 5 bases and the J segment 7 bases; nucleotides outside the gene matches: 11. CDR3 loop: CASSISGGPGNEQFF. The CDR3 nucleotides are TGTGCCAGCAGTATAAGCGGGGGTCCGGGGAATGAGCAGTTCTTC.

The V and J genes are TRBV19 and TRBJ1-1; D may be TRBD1 (5 bases). CDR3 size: 15 residues. V shed 5 bases and J shed 8 bases, with 21 bases lying between them. From germline, CDR1 is LNHDA and CDR2 SQIVND (reference sequence). The CDR3 DNA follows: TGTGCCAGTAGTTTTCCCGGAGGGCCAGAGGGGGAAGCTTTCTTT. Protein product: CASSFPGGPEGEAFF.